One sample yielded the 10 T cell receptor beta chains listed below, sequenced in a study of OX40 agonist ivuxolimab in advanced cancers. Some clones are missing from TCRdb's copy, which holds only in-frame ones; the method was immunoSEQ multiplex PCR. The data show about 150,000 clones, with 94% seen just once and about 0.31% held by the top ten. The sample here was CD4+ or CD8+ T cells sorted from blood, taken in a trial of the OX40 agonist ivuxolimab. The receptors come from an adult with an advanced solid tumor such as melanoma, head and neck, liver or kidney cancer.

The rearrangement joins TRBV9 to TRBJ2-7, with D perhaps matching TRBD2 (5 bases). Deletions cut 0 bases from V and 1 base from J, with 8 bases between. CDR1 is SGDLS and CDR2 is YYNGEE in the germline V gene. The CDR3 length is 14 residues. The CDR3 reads CASSVGTPSYEQYF. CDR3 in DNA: TGTGCCAGCAGCGTAGGGACTCCGTCCTACGAGCAGTACTTC.

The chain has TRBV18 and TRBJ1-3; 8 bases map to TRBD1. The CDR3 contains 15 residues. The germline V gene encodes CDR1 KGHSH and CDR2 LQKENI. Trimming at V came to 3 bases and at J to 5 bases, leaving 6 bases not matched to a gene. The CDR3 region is CASSPSQGGRNTIYF. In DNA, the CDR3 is TGTGCCAGCTCACCTTCACAGGGGGGCAGAAACACCATATATTTT.

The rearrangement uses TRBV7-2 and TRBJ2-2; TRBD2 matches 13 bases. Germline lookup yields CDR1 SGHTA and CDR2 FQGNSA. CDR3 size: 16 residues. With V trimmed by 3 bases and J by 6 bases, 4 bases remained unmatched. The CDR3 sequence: CASSFTSGGAAGELFF. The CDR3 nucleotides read TGTGCCAGCAGCTTTACTAGCGGGGGGGCCGCCGGGGAGCTGTTTTTT. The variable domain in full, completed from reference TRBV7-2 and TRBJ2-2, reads GAGVSQSPSNKVTEKGKDVELRCDPISGHTALYWYRQSLGQGLEFLIYFQGNSAPDKSGLPSDRFSAERTGGSVSTLTIQRTQQEDSAVYLCASSFTSGGAAGELFFGEGSRLTVL.

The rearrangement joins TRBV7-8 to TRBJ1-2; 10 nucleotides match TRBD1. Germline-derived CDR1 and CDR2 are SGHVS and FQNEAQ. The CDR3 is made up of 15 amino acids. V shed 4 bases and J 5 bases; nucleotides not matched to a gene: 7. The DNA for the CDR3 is TGTGCCAGCAGCTCCCCCGGGACAGGGGTTTATGGCTACACCTTC. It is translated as CASSSPGTGVYGYTF.

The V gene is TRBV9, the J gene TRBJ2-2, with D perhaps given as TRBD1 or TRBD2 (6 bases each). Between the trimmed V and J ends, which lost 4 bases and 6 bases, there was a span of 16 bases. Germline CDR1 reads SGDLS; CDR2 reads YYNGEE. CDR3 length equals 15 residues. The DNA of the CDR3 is TGTGCCAGCAGCTCCGTAGTAGGGGGGTCCGGGGAGCTGTTTTTT. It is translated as CASSSVVGGSGELFF.

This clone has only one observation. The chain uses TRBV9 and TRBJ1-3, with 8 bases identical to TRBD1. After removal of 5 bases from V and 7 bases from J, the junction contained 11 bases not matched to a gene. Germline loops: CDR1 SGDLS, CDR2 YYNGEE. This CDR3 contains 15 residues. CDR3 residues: CASRGQGAVGNTIYF. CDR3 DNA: TGTGCCAGCAGAGGACAGGGCGCCGTAGGTAACACCATATATTTT.

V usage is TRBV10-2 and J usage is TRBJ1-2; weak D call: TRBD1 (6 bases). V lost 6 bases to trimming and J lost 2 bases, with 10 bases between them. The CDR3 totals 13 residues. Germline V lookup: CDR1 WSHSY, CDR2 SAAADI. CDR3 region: CASSYGQNYGYTF. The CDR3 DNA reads TGCGCCAGCAGCTATGGACAGAACTATGGCTACACCTTC.

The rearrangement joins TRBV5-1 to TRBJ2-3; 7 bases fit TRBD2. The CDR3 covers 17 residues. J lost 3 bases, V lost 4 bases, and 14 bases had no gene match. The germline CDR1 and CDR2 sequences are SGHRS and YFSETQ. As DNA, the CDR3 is TGCGCCAGCAGCCACCTTCCCTTACTCGGGAGGACAGATACGCAGTATTTT. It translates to CASSHLPLLGRTDTQYF.

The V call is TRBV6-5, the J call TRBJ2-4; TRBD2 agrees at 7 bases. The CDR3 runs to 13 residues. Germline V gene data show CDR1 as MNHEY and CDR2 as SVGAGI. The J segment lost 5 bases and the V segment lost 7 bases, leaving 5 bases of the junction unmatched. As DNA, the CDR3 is TGTGCCAGCATCCAGCGGGGCCAAAACATTCAGTACTTC. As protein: CASIQRGQNIQYF.

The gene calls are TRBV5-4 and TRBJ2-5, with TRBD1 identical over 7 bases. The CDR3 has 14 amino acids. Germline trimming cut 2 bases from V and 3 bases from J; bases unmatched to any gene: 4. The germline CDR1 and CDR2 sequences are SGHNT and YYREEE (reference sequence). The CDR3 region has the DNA TGTGCCAGCAGCTTACCGACAGGGAAAGAGACCCAGTACTTC. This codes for CASSLPTGKETQYF.